The rows below give T cell receptor beta chains drawn from one sample of a study of cytomegalovirus exposure and HLA in healthy donors. TCRdb keeps only in-frame clones here, not all; method: immunoSEQ multiplex PCR. This repertoire shows about 280,000 clones, approximately 87% found once; its top ten account for around 0.92%. The material sequenced was PBMCs. These receptors were taken from a woman aged 18-30 years in good health and CMV-seronegative. The CDR3 runs from the conserved cysteine through the conserved F or W. A D gene is named only where the DNA matches it firmly. Size is stated for part of the rows, as once, few or many counts, or as a class when the clone is expanded.

TRBJ1-3,TRBD1,.,TRBV7-9,CASRPPGQVRNTIYF,TGTGCCAGCAGGCCTCCGGGACAGGTCCGAAACACCATATATTTT
TRBJ2-2,TRBD2,once,TRBV19,CASSMRGALTTGELFF,TGTGCCAGTAGTATGCGGGGGGCGCTTACGACCGGGGAGCTGTTTTTT
TRBJ2-1,TRBD1,.,TRBV7-9,CASSRRQGANNEQFF,TGTGCCAGCAGCCGACGACAGGGGGCCAACAATGAGCAGTTCTTC
TRBJ2-7,TRBD2,.,TRBV2,CASSELMGLAGEWSYEQYF,TGTGCCAGCAGTGAACTTATGGGACTAGCGGGTGAATGGTCCTACGAGCAGTACTTC
TRBJ2-7,TRBD1,once,TRBV5-1,CASSSGQASYEQYF,TGCGCCAGCAGCTCGGGACAGGCATCCTACGAGCAGTACTTC
TRBJ2-7,TRBD1,.,TRBV2,CASSETDRVLGGPYF,TGTGCCAGCAGTGAGACGGACAGGGTCTTGGGGGGTCCGTACTTC
TRBJ2-3,TRBD2,.,TRBV5-4,CASSLGLADTDTQYF,TGTGCCAGCAGCTTGGGTCTAGCGGACACAGATACGCAGTATTTT
TRBJ2-1,TRBD2,.,TRBV6-5,CASRLAGGRGEQFF,TGTGCCAGCCGGCTAGCGGGAGGAAGAGGTGAGCAGTTCTTC
TRBJ1-4,.,.,TRBV18,CASSPRGEGEKLFF,TGTGCCAGCTCACCACGGGGGGAAGGTGAAAAACTGTTTTTT
TRBJ2-1,TRBD2,few,TRBV6-4,CASSDSAAGSYNEQFF,TGTGCCAGCAGTGACTCAGCAGCGGGATCCTACAATGAGCAGTTCTTC
TRBJ2-1,.,.,TRBV27,CASSLQETYNEQFF,TGTGCCAGCAGTTTACAGGAAACCTACAATGAGCAGTTCTTC
TRBJ2-1,TRBD2,few,TRBV27,CASSSAGGPPEQFF,TGTGCCAGCAGTTCGGCGGGAGGGCCCCCTGAGCAGTTCTTC
TRBJ2-7,.,.,TRBV28,CASTDRTLNYEQYF,TGTGCCAGCACCGACCGGACATTGAACTACGAGCAGTACTTC
TRBJ2-2,.,.,TRBV4-3,CASSRALGPGELFF,TGCGCCAGCAGCCGAGCGTTGGGGCCCGGGGAGCTGTTTTTT
TRBJ1-5,.,.,TRBV28,CASSPRTFWGGEPQHF,TGTGCCAGCAGTCCCCGGACATTTTGGGGAGGCGAGCCCCAGCATTTT
TRBJ2-5,TRBD1,.,TRBV7-8,CASSLGGQGQYF,TGTGCCAGCAGCTTAGGTGGACAGGGCCAGTACTTC
TRBJ1-1,.,once,TRBV6-1,CASNRWGGDTEAFF,TGTGCCAGCAATAGGTGGGGGGGGGACACTGAAGCTTTCTTT
TRBJ2-7,TRBD1,.,TRBV5-6,CASTGTAYEQYF,TGTGCCAGCACCGGGACAGCCTACGAGCAGTACTTC
TRBJ1-3,TRBD1,.,TRBV28,CASSPGQAGNTIYF,TGTGCCAGCAGTCCTGGACAGGCTGGAAACACCATATATTTT
TRBJ2-7,TRBD1,.,TRBV7-2,CASSHAGQGTYEQYF,TGTGCCAGCAGCCACGCAGGACAGGGGACCTACGAGCAGTACTTC
TRBJ2-7,.,.,TRBV28,CASHRALGEQYF,TGTGCCAGCCATAGAGCACTTGGCGAGCAGTACTTC
TRBJ1-1,TRBD1,.,TRBV30,CAWKTQGPNTEAFF,TGTGCCTGGAAGACACAGGGGCCAAACACTGAAGCTTTCTTT
TRBJ1-6,TRBD1,.,TRBV9,CASSVETGQGSPNSPLHF,TGTGCCAGCAGCGTAGAAACGGGACAGGGATCCCCCAATTCACCCCTCCACTTT
TRBJ2-7,TRBD1,.,TRBV19,CASSIPGQTYEQYF,TGTGCCAGTAGTATACCGGGACAGACCTACGAGCAGTACTTC
TRBJ2-2,TRBD1,.,TRBV6-6,CATRTTGGNTGELFF,TGTGCCACCCGAACGACAGGGGGAAACACCGGGGAGCTGTTTTTT
TRBJ2-5,.,.,TRBV14,CASSQVWEGRSQETQYF,TGTGCCAGCAGCCAAGTTTGGGAAGGGAGGAGCCAAGAGACCCAGTACTTC
TRBJ2-1,TRBD1,.,TRBV5-6,CASSTGQGRSYNEQFF,TGTGCCAGCAGCACGGGACAGGGCCGTTCCTACAATGAGCAGTTCTTC
TRBJ2-3,TRBD2,.,TRBV18,CASSPPIRLAGGADTQYF,TGTGCCAGCTCACCACCGATAAGACTAGCGGGAGGCGCAGATACGCAGTATTTT
TRBJ2-2,.,once,TRBV29-1,CSATNTGELFF,TGCAGCGCAACGAACACCGGGGAGCTGTTTTTT
TRBJ1-2,.,.,TRBV5-6,CASSLLTGANYGYTF,TGTGCCAGCAGCTTGTTGACCGGAGCTAACTATGGCTACACCTTC
TRBJ1-1,TRBD1,.,TRBV6-6,CASSRGGSVF,TGTGCCAGCAGTCGAGGGGGCTCGGTCTTT
TRBJ1-5,TRBD1,.,TRBV6-5,CASSRPGTGDQHF,TGTGCCAGCAGTCGACCAGGGACAGGGGACCAGCATTTT
TRBJ2-1,TRBD2,.,TRBV2,CASRLGLAGDSGEQFF,TGTGCCAGCAGGCTAGGACTAGCGGGAGATTCGGGCGAGCAGTTCTTC
TRBJ2-3,TRBD2,.,TRBV7-9,CASSYGTSGISTDTQYF,TGTGCCAGCAGCTATGGGACTAGCGGGATTAGCACAGATACGCAGTATTTT
TRBJ2-5,.,.,TRBV21-1,CASDISPQLQTQYF,TGTGCCAGCGACATTTCCCCTCAGTTACAGACCCAGTACTTC
TRBJ2-2,.,.,TRBV7-9,CASSRELDTGELFF,TGTGCCAGCAGCCGGGAATTGGACACCGGGGAGCTGTTTTTT
TRBJ2-1,TRBD1,.,TRBV30,CAWGTGNNEQFF,TGTGCCTGGGGGACAGGGAACAATGAGCAGTTCTTC
TRBJ2-7,TRBD2,.,TRBV7-6,CASSLAGGGGAEQYF,TGTGCCAGCAGCTTAGCAGGCGGGGGGGGTGCGGAGCAGTACTTC
TRBJ2-7,TRBD1,.,TRBV2,CANWDRETYEQYF,TGTGCCAACTGGGACAGAGAGACCTACGAGCAGTACTTC
TRBJ2-3,.,.,TRBV30,CAWSVPEGGPTSTDTQYF,TGTGCCTGGAGTGTACCAGAGGGAGGCCCCACTAGCACAGATACGCAGTATTTT
TRBJ1-1,TRBD1,.,TRBV30,CAWDRTGPTEAFF,TGTGCCTGGGATAGGACAGGGCCGACTGAAGCTTTCTTT
TRBJ1-1,TRBD1,.,TRBV7-3,CASKGQGSAEAFF,TGTGCCAGCAAAGGACAGGGTAGCGCTGAAGCTTTCTTT
TRBJ2-1,.,.,TRBV27,CASSFAGVVQQFF,TGTGCCAGCAGTTTCGCAGGGGTTGTCCAGCAGTTCTTC
TRBJ2-1,TRBD2,few,TRBV14,CASSHLAGGSYNEQFF,TGTGCCAGCAGCCATTTAGCGGGAGGCTCCTACAATGAGCAGTTCTTC
TRBJ1-2,.,.,TRBV30,CAWRPGWGYTF,TGTGCCTGGCGGCCGGGTTGGGGCTACACCTTC
TRBJ2-7,TRBD2,.,TRBV28,CASSLTLTSELEYF,TGTGCCAGCAGTTTAACGCTCACTAGCGAACTCGAGTACTTC
TRBJ1-1,.,.,TRBV5-1,CASSLQGTTMNTEAFF,TGCGCCAGCAGCTTGCAGGGAACGACGATGAACACTGAAGCTTTCTTT
TRBJ1-4,.,.,TRBV6-6,CASSQQGRSEKLFF,TGTGCCAGCAGTCAGCAGGGTAGAAGCGAAAAACTGTTTTTT
TRBJ2-7,TRBD2,few,TRBV7-2,CAPSSPGRALAGNPYEQYF,TGTGCCCCCAGTTCTCCCGGCAGGGCACTAGCGGGGAATCCCTACGAGCAGTACTTC
TRBJ2-1,.,.,TRBV28,CASSLEWDTQFF,TGTGCCAGCAGTTTAGAGTGGGACACGCAGTTCTTC
TRBJ2-1,TRBD1,once,TRBV9,CASSVPRVTGAAEQFF,TGTGCCAGCAGCGTACCCAGAGTGACAGGGGCGGCTGAGCAGTTCTTC
TRBJ1-3,TRBD1,few,TRBV6-1,CASSEVSEGARNTIYF,TGTGCCAGCAGTGAAGTGTCCGAGGGGGCGAGAAACACCATATATTTT